The next 11 T cell receptor beta chains were all read from a single sample in a study of cytomegalovirus exposure and HLA in healthy donors. PCR primers comprised 60 Vbeta and 13 Jbeta primers. Method: immunoSEQ multiplex PCR; TCRdb's copy keeps in-frame clones and lacks some. Of 100,000 or so clones in the sample, 12% were seen once. The specimen was PBMCs. Every receptor here comes from a man in his forties in good health and CMV-seropositive.

This clone was counted between two and nine times. This rearrangement joins TRBV5-1 to TRBJ2-7, with D possibly matching TRBD1 (6 bases). The germline gives CDR1 SGHRS, CDR2 YFSETQ. V dropped 4 bases and J dropped 1 base, with 9 bases sitting between them. This CDR3 comprises 13 residues. The CDR3 DNA sequence: TGCGCCAGCAGCCTGCAGGGGTCCTACGAGCAGTACTTC. It translates to CASSLQGSYEQYF.

In this sample, this clone turned up many times. The gene calls are TRBV6-1 and TRBJ2-7, with 7 positions matching TRBD2. The ends lost 7 bases at V and 0 bases at J; junction bases unmatched: 6. Germline CDR1 and CDR2: MNHNS and SASEGT. The CDR3 length is 14 residues. The CDR3 sequence: CASNLAESSYEQYF. DNA of the CDR3: TGTGCCAGCAACCTAGCGGAGAGCTCCTACGAGCAGTACTTC.

This clone was seen only a few times. This sequence joins TRBV28 and TRBJ2-7, with D hard to call. Germline V CDR1 and CDR2: MDHEN, SYDVKM. The CDR3 is 12 amino acids. V dropped 6 bases and J dropped 6 bases, with 12 bases sitting between them. CDR3 residues: CASSAQSLEQYF. The DNA of the CDR3 is TGTGCCAGCAGCGCCCAGTCCCTCGAGCAGTACTTC.

This chain links TRBV9 with TRBJ2-1; a possible D gene is TRBD2 (6 bases). Between the trimmed V and J ends, which lost 0 bases and 7 bases, there was a span of 14 bases. The CDR3 spans 15 residues. CDR1 SGDLS and CDR2 YYNGEE come from the germline V gene. Written as DNA, the CDR3 is TGTGCCAGCAGCGTAGGTCCCGGGAGCGCAAATGAGCAGTTCTTC. This sequence encodes CASSVGPGSANEQFF. The whole variable domain, filled in from reference TRBV9 and TRBJ2-1, reads DSGVTQTPKHLITATGQRVTLRCSPRSGDLSVYWYQQSLDQGLQFLIQYYNGEERAKGNILERFSAQQFPDLHSELNLSSLELGDSALYFCASSVGPGSANEQFFGPGTRLTVL.

This clone turned up a few times. V usage is TRBV5-6 and J usage is TRBJ2-5; D may be TRBD1 (6 bases). V was cut by 1 base and J by 1 base, with 14 bases left in between. The CDR3 has 16 amino acids. Germline assignment: CDR1 SGHDT and CDR2 YYEEEE. CDR3 bases: TGTGCCAGCAGCTTGTTAGGCCGACAGGCCCAAGAGACCCAGTACTTC. This gives the protein CASSLLGRQAQETQYF.

This clone was seen a handful of times. The gene calls are TRBV15 and TRBJ2-2; no clear D. The CDR3 loop spans 16 amino acids. Germline CDR1 is LNHNV and CDR2 is YYDKDF (reference sequence). Between the trimmed V and J ends, which lost 0 bases and 2 bases, there was a span of 10 bases. CDR3 nucleotides: TGTGCCACCAGCAGAGAGGTGCGTGGTAACACCGGGGAGCTGTTTTTT. This sequence encodes CATSREVRGNTGELFF.

This CDR3 reads CASSLTGTGNNEQFF. The CDR3 coding sequence is TGTGCCAGCAGTCTAACCGGGACAGGGAACAATGAGCAGTTCTTC. The chain combines TRBV6-5 with TRBJ2-1; 9 positions match TRBD1. Germline V gives CDR1 MNHEY, CDR2 SVGAGI. There are 15 residues in the CDR3. Germline trimming cut 5 bases from V and 5 bases from J; bases unmatched to any gene: 7.

The rearrangement uses TRBV5-1 and TRBJ2-1; TRBD2 aligns across 11 bases. This CDR3 has 17 residues. Germline-derived CDR1 and CDR2 are SGHRS and YFSETQ. Losses at the gene ends were 1 base for V and 0 bases for J; bases not matched to a gene: 3. The CDR3 loop reads CASSLSGLAASYNEQFF. Written as DNA, the CDR3 is TGCGCCAGCAGCTTGTCGGGACTAGCGGCCTCCTACAATGAGCAGTTCTTC.

The chain couples TRBV7-9 to TRBJ1-1; a weak D match, TRBD1 (5 bases). The CDR3 length is 18 residues. V lost 0 bases and J 3 bases, leaving 20 bases between the germline ends. The germline V gene encodes CDR1 SEHNR and CDR2 FQNEAQ (reference sequence). The CDR3 here is CASSLAFNVRAADTEAFF. The DNA for the CDR3 is TGTGCCAGCAGCTTAGCGTTTAATGTCAGGGCGGCGGACACTGAAGCTTTCTTT.

This clone was observed a few times. The chain links TRBV2 to TRBJ1-5; no definite D call. Germline values: CDR1 SNHLY, CDR2 FYNNEI. V lost 3 bases, J lost 0 bases, and 6 bases lay in between. The CDR3 runs to 14 residues. The CDR3 protein is CASSEAVSNQPQHF. DNA of the CDR3: TGTGCCAGCAGTGAGGCGGTTAGCAATCAGCCCCAGCATTTT.

This clone was recorded a few times. The chain carries TRBV9 and TRBJ1-1; D unclear. The CDR3 covers 13 residues. The germline V gene encodes CDR1 SGDLS and CDR2 YYNGEE. V lost 1 base to trimming and J lost 1 base, with 5 bases between them. The CDR3 region has the DNA TGTGCCAGCAGCGTACACAGGAACACTGAAGCTTTCTTT. It yields the protein CASSVHRNTEAFF.